This entry is about one T cell receptor beta chain. The sample originates from a study of blood T cell repertoires in COVID-19. Only in-frame clones appear in the TCRdb table, and some are missing; sequencing was by immunoSEQ multiplex PCR. The sample holds approximately 86,000 clones, roughly nine tenths seen once. This clonotype originated in a man in his fifties with acute or convalescent COVID-19. Sequenced input: peripheral blood.

CDR3 coding DNA: TGCGCCAGCAGCTGGGGGGACAGGGCCTTCTCCTACGAGCAGTACTTC. This sequence encodes CASSWGDRAFSYEQYF. The V gene is TRBV5-1, the J gene TRBJ2-7, with 9 nucleotides matching TRBD1. Germline loops: CDR1 SGHRS, CDR2 YFSETQ. This CDR3 contains 16 residues. V trimming: 3 bases; J trimming: 0 bases; junction bases outside the gene matches: 7. The whole variable domain, filled in from reference TRBV5-1 and TRBJ2-7, reads KAGVTQTPRYLIKTRGQQVTLSCSPISGHRSVSWYQQTPGQGLQFLFEYFSETQRNKGNFPGRFSGRQFSNSRSEMNVSTLELGDSALYLCASSWGDRAFSYEQYFGPGTRLTVT.